This entry describes one TCR beta chain. The antigen it recognizes is unknown. No much larger clonotype is one base removed from it; base qualities were not supplied. The collaborating institutions used their own protocols to collect whole blood in K2EDTA tubes. For TCRbeta analysis, collaborators shipped samples as frozen whole blood, isolated PBMCs, or DNA extracted from either of those sample types. TCRbeta CDR3 regions were amplified from genomic DNA by means of the immunoSEQ Assay, a bias-controlled multiplex PCR. The published analysis was carried out like this. The number of nucleated cells in each sample was estimated from the amplification of reference gene primers within the assay. Sequence reads were collapsed and filtered to measure the absolute abundance of every unique TCRbeta CDR3 rearrangement. For each sample, productive Simpson clonality was calculated by taking the square root of Simpson's diversity index across productive rearrangements. TCRdb obtained this table from immuneACCESS and retained in-frame rearrangements with V and J assigned. These tables miss some clones; where compared with another copy, unresolved V genes account for less than half of the shortfall, and the remainder is unexplained. V and J calls and clone size come straight from that table; D and trimming were deduced from the DNA. The sample table shows roughly 70,000 clones, and roughly 70% are seen once. The top ten clonotypes cover approximately 24% of the sample.

The data originate from a study of blood T cell repertoires in COVID-19 (dated by TCRdb to the early 2020s). Looking at the study overall: The collaborator samples originated in the United States, Italy and Spain and spanned the acute and convalescent phases of COVID-19. The material from the prospective study consisted of cDNA or gDNA derived from T cells, B-cell-depleted T cells, or PBMCs. Deeply sampled blood TCRbeta repertoires from subjects exposed to, actively infected with, or recovered from COVID-19 were included in the dataset. The repertoires were released in a freely available public database intended as a resource for research on the immune response to SARS-CoV-2. Samples were obtained from the ongoing ImmuneRACE study (first 160 participants) and from 1,254 subjects provided by 6 global collaborators. The sample metadata nearly always contained a de-identified subject ID, COVID-19 status, age in years and sex. HLA class I and class II types, where available, came from metadata supplied by the sample provider rather than from assay-based typing.

Trimming removed 2 bases from V and 6 bases from J, leaving 8 bases between the germline ends. The germline V gene yields MNHEY for CDR1 and SVGAGI for CDR2. Spanning cysteine to phenylalanine, the CDR3 consists of 12 amino acids. CDR3 DNA is the only sequence kept; it has 36 bases, read in frame from the first base. General findings and caveats noted by the study authors: The amount of clinical and demographic metadata varied by source and participant and was provided uncurated.

The sample consisted of peripheral blood. This clonotype was sampled from a man between 60 and 70 years old with acute or convalescent COVID-19. The chain joins TRBV6-5 to TRBJ2-7; 6 matching bases give a weak D call of TRBD2. The CDR3 loop reads CASSYSGLEQYF. Read as DNA, the sequence is TGTGCCAGCAGTTACAGCGGGCTCGAGCAGTACTTC.